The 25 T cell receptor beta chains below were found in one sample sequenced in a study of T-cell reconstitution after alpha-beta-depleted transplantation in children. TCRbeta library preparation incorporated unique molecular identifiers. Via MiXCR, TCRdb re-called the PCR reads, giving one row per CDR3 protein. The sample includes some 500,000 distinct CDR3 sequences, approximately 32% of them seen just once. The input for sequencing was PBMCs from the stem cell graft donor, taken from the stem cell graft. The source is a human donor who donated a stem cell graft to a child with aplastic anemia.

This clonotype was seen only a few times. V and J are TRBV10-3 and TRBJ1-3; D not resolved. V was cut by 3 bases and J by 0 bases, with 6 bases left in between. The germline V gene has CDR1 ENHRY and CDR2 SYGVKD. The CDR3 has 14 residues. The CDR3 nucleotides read TGTGCCATCAGTGATGGGTTCTCTGGAAACACCATATATTTT. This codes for CAISDGFSGNTIYF.

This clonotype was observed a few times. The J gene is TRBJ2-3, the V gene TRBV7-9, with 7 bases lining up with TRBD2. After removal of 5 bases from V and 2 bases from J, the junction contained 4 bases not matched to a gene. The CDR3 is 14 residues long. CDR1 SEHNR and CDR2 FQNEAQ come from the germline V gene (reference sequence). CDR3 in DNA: TGTGCCAGCAGCATGGGACTACCCACAGATACGCAGTATTTT. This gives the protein CASSMGLPTDTQYF.

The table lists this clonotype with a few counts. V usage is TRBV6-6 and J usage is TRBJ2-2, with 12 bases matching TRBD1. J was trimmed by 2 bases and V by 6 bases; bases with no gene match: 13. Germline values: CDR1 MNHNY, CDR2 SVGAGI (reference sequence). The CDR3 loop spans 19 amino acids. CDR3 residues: CASRKRGTGGNPNTGELFF. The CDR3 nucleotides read TGTGCCAGCAGAAAAAGAGGGACAGGGGGCAACCCTAACACCGGGGAGCTGTTTTTT.

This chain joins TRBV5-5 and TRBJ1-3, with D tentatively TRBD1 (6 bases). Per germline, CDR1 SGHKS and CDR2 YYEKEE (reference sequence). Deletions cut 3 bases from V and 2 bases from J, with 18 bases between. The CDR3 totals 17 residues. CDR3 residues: CASSSSGGRGPGNTIYF. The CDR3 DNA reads TGTGCCAGCAGCTCCTCGGGGGGGCGAGGTCCTGGAAACACCATATATTTT.

Here the CDR3 DNA reads TGTGCCAGCACGCGCGCCGGGGAGCTGTTTTTT. It yields the protein CASTRAGELFF. The chain links TRBV6-6 to TRBJ2-2; unclear D gene. This CDR3 has 11 residues. Deletions cut 7 bases from V and 6 bases from J, with 6 bases between. The germline V gene encodes CDR1 MNHNY and CDR2 SVGAGI (reference sequence).

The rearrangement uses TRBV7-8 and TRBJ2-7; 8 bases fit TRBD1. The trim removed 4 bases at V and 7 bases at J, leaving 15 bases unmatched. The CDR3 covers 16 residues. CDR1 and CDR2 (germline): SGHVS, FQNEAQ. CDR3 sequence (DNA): TGTGCCAGCAGCTCGTACTCCGGGACAGGTTTGCGGGAGCAGTACTTC. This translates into CASSSYSGTGLREQYF.

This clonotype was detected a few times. CDR3 sequence: CSVGAGGGRVNTEAFF. DNA for the CDR3: TGCAGCGTTGGGGCAGGGGGCGGTCGGGTGAACACTGAAGCTTTCTTT. The rearrangement uses TRBV29-1 and TRBJ1-1, with 8 bases identical to TRBD1. Germline CDR1 reads SQVTM; CDR2 reads ANQGSEA. J was trimmed by 0 bases and V by 4 bases; bases with no gene match: 10. The CDR3 is made up of 16 amino acids.

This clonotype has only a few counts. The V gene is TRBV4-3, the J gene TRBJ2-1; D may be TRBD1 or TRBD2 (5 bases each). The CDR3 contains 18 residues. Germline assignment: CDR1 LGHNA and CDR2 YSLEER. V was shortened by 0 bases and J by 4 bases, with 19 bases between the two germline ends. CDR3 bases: TGCGCCAGCAGCCAAGAGTTGGGGCAGGGAGTGGGTTACAATGAGCAGTTCTTC. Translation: CASSQELGQGVGYNEQFF.

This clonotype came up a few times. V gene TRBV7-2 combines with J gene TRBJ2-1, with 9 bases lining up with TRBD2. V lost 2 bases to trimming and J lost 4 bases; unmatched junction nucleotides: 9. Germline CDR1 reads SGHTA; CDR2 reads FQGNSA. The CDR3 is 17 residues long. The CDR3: CASSLYPSGIEYNEQFF. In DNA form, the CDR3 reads TGTGCCAGCAGCTTATACCCTAGCGGGATCGAATACAATGAGCAGTTCTTC.

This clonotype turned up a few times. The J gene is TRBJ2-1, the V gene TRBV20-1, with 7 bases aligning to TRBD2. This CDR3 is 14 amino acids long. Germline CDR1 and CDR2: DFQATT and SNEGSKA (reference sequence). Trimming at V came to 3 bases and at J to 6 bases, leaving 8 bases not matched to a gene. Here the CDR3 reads CSARGTTRGNEQFF. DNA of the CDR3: TGCAGTGCTAGGGGGACTACCCGGGGCAATGAGCAGTTCTTC.

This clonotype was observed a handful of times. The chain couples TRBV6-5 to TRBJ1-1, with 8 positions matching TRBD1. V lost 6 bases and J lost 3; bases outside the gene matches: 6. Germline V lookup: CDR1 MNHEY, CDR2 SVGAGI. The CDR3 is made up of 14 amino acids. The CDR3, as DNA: TGTGCCAGCAGACACAGGGGGGGGTACACTGAAGCTTTCTTT. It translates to CASRHRGGYTEAFF.

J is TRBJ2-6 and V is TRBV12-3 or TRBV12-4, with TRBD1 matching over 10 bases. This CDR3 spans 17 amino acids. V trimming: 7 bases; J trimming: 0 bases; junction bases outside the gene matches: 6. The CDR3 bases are TGTGCCAGCACCCAGGACAGGGGGGACTCTGGGGCCAACGTCCTGACTTTC. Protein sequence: CASTQDRGDSGANVLTF.

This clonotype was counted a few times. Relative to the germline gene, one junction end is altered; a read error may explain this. CDR3 nucleotides: TGTGCCAGCAGCTTTACCACAGCTTCTCTTAACTATGGCTACACCTTC. Amino acid sequence: CASSFTTASLNYGYTF. The chain is built from TRBV5-3 and TRBJ1-2; D ambiguous. TRBV5-3 is filed as an ORF, its function uncertain. This CDR3 is built from 16 residues.

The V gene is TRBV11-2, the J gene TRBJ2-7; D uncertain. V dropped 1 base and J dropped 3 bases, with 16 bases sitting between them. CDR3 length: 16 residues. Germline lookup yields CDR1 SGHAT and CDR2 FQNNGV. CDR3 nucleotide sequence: TGTGCCAGCAGCTTAGTCGACCAAAGCTCACTCTACGAGCAGTACTTC. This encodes CASSLVDQSSLYEQYF.

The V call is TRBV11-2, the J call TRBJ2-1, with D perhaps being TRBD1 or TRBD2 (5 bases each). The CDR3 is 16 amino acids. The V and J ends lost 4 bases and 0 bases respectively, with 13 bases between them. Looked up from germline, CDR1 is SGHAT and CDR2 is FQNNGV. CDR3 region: CASSWFGGSSYNEQFF. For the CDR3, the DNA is TGTGCCAGCAGCTGGTTTGGGGGTAGCTCCTACAATGAGCAGTTCTTC. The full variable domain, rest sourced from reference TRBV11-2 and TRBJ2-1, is EAGVAQSPRYKIIEKRQSVAFWCNPISGHATLYWYQQILGQGPKLLIQFQNNGVVDDSQLPKDRFSAERLKGVDSTLKIQPAKLEDSAVYLCASSWFGGSSYNEQFFGPGTRLTVL.

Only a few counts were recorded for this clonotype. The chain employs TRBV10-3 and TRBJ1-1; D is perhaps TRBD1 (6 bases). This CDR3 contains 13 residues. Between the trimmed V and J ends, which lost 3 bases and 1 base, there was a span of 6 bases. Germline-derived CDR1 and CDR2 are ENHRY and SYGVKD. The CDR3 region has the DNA TGTGCCATCAGTGAAGGGGGGAACACTGAAGCTTTCTTT. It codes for CAISEGGNTEAFF.

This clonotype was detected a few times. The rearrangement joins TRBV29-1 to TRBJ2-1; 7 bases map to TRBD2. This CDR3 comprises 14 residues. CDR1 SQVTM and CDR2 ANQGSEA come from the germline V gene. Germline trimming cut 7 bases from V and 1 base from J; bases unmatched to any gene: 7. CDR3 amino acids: CSGEGGSSYNEQFF. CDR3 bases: TGCAGCGGAGAGGGAGGGAGTTCCTACAATGAGCAGTTCTTC.

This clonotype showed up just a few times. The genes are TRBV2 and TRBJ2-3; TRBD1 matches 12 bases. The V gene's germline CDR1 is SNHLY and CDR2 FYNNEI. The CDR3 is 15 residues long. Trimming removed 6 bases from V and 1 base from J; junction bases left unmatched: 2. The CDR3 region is CASRGTGGGTDTQYF. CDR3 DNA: TGTGCCAGCAGGGGGACAGGGGGCGGCACAGATACGCAGTATTTT.

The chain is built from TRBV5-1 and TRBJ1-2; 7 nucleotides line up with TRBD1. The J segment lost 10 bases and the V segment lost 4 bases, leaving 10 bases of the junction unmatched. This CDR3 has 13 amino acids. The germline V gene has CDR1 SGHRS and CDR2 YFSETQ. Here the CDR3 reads CASSAGTAAFYTF. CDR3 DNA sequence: TGCGCCAGCAGCGCCGGGACAGCAGCATTCTACACCTTC. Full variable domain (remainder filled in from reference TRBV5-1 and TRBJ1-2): KAGVTQTPRYLIKTRGQQVTLSCSPISGHRSVSWYQQTPGQGLQFLFEYFSETQRNKGNFPGRFSGRQFSNSRSEMNVSTLELGDSALYLCASSAGTAAFYTFGSGTRLTVV.

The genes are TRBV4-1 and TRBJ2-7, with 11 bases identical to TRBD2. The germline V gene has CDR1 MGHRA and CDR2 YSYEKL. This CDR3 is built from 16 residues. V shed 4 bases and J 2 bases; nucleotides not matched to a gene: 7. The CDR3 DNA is TGCGCCAGCAGCCGGGGGGTAGCGGGAGGGCCCTACGAGCAGTACGTC. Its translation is CASSRGVAGGPYEQYV.

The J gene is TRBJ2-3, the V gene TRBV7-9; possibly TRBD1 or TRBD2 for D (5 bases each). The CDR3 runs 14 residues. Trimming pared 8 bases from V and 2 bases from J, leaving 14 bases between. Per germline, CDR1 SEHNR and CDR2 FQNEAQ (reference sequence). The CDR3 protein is CASGGPPYTDTQYF. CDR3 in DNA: TGTGCCAGCGGGGGACCACCTTACACAGATACGCAGTATTTT.

DNA for the CDR3: TGCGCCAGCGTCCCGGGACAGTTCACCGGGGAGCTGTTTTTT. Its protein is CASVPGQFTGELFF. This chain connects TRBV5-1 to TRBJ2-2, with TRBD1 matching 7 bases. The CDR3 contains 14 residues. Germline-derived CDR1 and CDR2 are SGHRS and YFSETQ. Losses at the gene ends were 7 bases for V and 4 bases for J; bases not matched to a gene: 7. Using reference TRBV5-1 and TRBJ2-2 for the parts outside the CDR3, the full variable domain is KAGVTQTPRYLIKTRGQQVTLSCSPISGHRSVSWYQQTPGQGLQFLFEYFSETQRNKGNFPGRFSGRQFSNSRSEMNVSTLELGDSALYLCASVPGQFTGELFFGEGSRLTVL.

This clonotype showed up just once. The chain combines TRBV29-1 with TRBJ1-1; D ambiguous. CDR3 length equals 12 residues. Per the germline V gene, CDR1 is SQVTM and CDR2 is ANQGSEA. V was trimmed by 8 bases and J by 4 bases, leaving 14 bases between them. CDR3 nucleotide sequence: TGCAGCTTTCTCCCCCACCCCACTGAAGCTTTCTTT. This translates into CSFLPHPTEAFF.

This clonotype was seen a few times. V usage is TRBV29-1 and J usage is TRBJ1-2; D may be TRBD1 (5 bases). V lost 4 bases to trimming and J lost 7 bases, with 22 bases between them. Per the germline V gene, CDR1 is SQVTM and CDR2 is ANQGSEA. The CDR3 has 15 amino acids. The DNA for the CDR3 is TGCAGCGTTGTTAGAGAAAGTGGCAGGGACGGTGGCTACACCTTC. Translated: CSVVRESGRDGGYTF.

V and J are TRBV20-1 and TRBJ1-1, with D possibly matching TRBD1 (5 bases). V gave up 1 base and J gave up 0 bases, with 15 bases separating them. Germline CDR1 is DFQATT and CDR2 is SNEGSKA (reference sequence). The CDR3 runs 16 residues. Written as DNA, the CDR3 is TGCAGTGCTAGAGTAGAGGGGAGAGAGGTGAACACTGAAGCTTTCTTT. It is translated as CSARVEGREVNTEAFF.